This entry lists 13 T cell receptor beta chains sequenced from one sample in a study of vaccination effects on CD4 cells after COVID-19. Assay used: immunoSEQ multiplex PCR; TCRdb lists only in-frame clones, some missing. The sample records 25,000 to 35,000 clones, roughly four fifths being singletons. Antigen specificity for these receptors is unknown. Sequencing in the ViraFEST assay came after antigen-specific CD4+ T cells had been expanded with viral peptide pools, which were used to stimulate PBMC. The authors isolated CD4+ T cells after about eleven days of culture. Vaccine administered to participants consisted of two doses of either BNT162b2 or mRNA-1273. The material sequenced was CD4+ T cells from PBMCs cultured with HCoV-229E spike peptides, taken after COVID-19 vaccination. These receptors came from a human donor who received a COVID-19 vaccine.

The chain uses TRBV6-1 and TRBJ1-5, with a weak D call TRBD1 (6 bases). V was shortened by 0 bases and J by 9 bases, with 12 bases between the two germline ends. CDR3 length: 14 amino acids. Germline CDR1 and CDR2: MNHNS and SASEGT. In DNA form, the CDR3 reads TGTGCCAGCAGTGAAGCGTTGGGGGCAAGGCCCCAGCATTTT. It is translated as CASSEALGARPQHF.

The chain uses TRBV7-2 and TRBJ1-3; D is uncertain. V gave up 6 bases and J gave up 3 bases, with 24 bases separating them. CDR3 length: 18 amino acids. Germline loops: CDR1 SGHTA, CDR2 FQGNSA. This CDR3 reads CASRTSVGNIRSGNTIYF. Here the CDR3 DNA reads TGTGCCAGCAGAACCTCGGTCGGGAACATAAGGAGTGGAAACACCATATATTTT.

This chain links TRBV29-1 with TRBJ1-1; D unresolved. There are 9 residues in the CDR3. The germline gives CDR1 SQVTM, CDR2 ANQGSEA. Trimming removed 3 bases from V and 4 bases from J, with 0 bases in between. The CDR3 protein is CSVDTEAFF. CDR3 DNA sequence: TGCAGCGTTGACACTGAAGCTTTCTTT.

This chain links TRBV7-2 with TRBJ1-6, with 8 positions matching TRBD1. CDR1 SGHTA and CDR2 FQGNSA come from the germline V gene. This CDR3 spans 15 amino acids. V lost 6 bases and J lost 8; bases outside the gene matches: 9. The CDR3 here is CASSRTGTGDSPLHF. For the CDR3, the DNA is TGTGCCAGCAGTCGTACCGGGACAGGTGATTCACCCCTCCACTTT. The full variable domain, its missing parts supplied by reference TRBV7-2 and TRBJ1-6, is GAGVSQSPSNKVTEKGKDVELRCDPISGHTALYWYRQSLGQGLEFLIYFQGNSAPDKSGLPSDRFSAERTGGSVSTLTIQRTQQEDSAVYLCASSRTGTGDSPLHFGNGTRLTVT.

This clone was found a few times. The chain couples TRBV5-5 to TRBJ1-4; D call uncertain. V was clipped by 0 bases and J by 8 bases, with 17 bases between them. The germline V gene encodes CDR1 SGHKS and CDR2 YYEKEE (reference sequence). This CDR3 region has 16 residues. CDR3 DNA: TGTGCCAGCAGCTTGGTAAGGCCAGCTTATGGGGAAAAACTGTTTTTT. Residues: CASSLVRPAYGEKLFF.

This chain connects TRBV25-1 to TRBJ1-2; no clear D. CDR1 is MGHDK, CDR2 SYGVNS, per germline. V lost 6 bases and J lost 0, with 8 bases in between. This CDR3 has 13 amino acids. The CDR3 sequence is CASSQASNYGYTF. CDR3 DNA: TGTGCCAGCAGCCAGGCGTCTAACTATGGCTACACCTTC.

The chain combines TRBV27 with TRBJ1-4, with 7 nucleotides matching TRBD1. Germline values: CDR1 MNHEY, CDR2 SMNVEV (reference sequence). After removal of 5 bases from V and 8 bases from J, the junction contained 8 bases not matched to a gene. The CDR3 loop spans 14 amino acids. The CDR3 loop is CASSLQGIGEKLFF. CDR3 bases: TGTGCCAGCAGTCTACAGGGGATAGGGGAAAAACTGTTTTTT.

The J gene is TRBJ1-6, the V gene TRBV6-5; D possibly corresponds to TRBD1 (6 bases). Germline-derived CDR1 and CDR2 are MNHEY and SVGAGI. This CDR3 has 15 residues. The V and J ends lost 0 bases and 10 bases respectively, with 13 bases between them. As DNA, the CDR3 is TGTGCCAGCAGTTACTCGACACAGGGTATCTCACCCCTCCACTTT. Its protein product is CASSYSTQGISPLHF.

The chain links TRBV27 to TRBJ2-5; 7 nucleotides match TRBD1. The trim removed 5 bases at V and 7 bases at J, leaving 10 bases unmatched. Germline CDR1 reads MNHEY; CDR2 reads SMNVEV (reference sequence). This CDR3 spans 14 amino acids. The CDR3 bases are TGTGCCAGCAGTCCCTACAGGGGTCGCGGGACCCAGTACTTC. Its translation: CASSPYRGRGTQYF.

The gene calls are TRBV2 and TRBJ1-6; 10 bases agree with TRBD1. The CDR3 spans 19 residues. Germline loops: CDR1 SNHLY, CDR2 FYNNEI. V shed 3 bases and J 3 bases; nucleotides not matched to a gene: 11. In nucleotides, the CDR3 is TGTGCCAGCAGTGACCCGGGACAGGGGTCTCCCTTCTATAATTCACCCCTCCACTTT. It is translated as CASSDPGQGSPFYNSPLHF.

This clone was counted once. The chain combines TRBV19 with TRBJ2-1; D is undetermined. V was pared by 3 bases and J by 9 bases, with 9 bases between. The CDR3 contains 12 residues. The V gene's germline CDR1 is LNHDA and CDR2 SQIVND (reference sequence). CDR3 sequence: CASSILVGEQFF. For the CDR3, the DNA is TGTGCCAGTAGTATTTTGGTAGGTGAGCAGTTCTTC.

This clone showed up just a few times. The chain combines TRBV18 with TRBJ2-1, with a tentative D call TRBD2 (6 bases). Between the trimmed V and J ends, which lost 0 bases and 12 bases, there was a span of 12 bases. The CDR3 extends over 13 amino acids. Germline V gene sequence: CDR1 KGHSH, CDR2 LQKENI. As DNA, the CDR3 is TGTGCCAGCTCACCACCGGTTGCGGGGTGGCAGTTCTTC. Its translation: CASSPPVAGWQFF.

V usage is TRBV30 and J usage is TRBJ1-1; tentative D call: TRBD1 (5 bases). CDR3 length: 15 residues. V was cut by 0 bases and J by 0 bases, with 11 bases left in between. The germline CDR1 and CDR2 sequences are GTSNPN and SVGIG (reference sequence). Here the CDR3 DNA reads TGTGCCTGGAGTGTACGCGGGACGCTGAACACTGAAGCTTTCTTT. It yields the protein CAWSVRGTLNTEAFF.